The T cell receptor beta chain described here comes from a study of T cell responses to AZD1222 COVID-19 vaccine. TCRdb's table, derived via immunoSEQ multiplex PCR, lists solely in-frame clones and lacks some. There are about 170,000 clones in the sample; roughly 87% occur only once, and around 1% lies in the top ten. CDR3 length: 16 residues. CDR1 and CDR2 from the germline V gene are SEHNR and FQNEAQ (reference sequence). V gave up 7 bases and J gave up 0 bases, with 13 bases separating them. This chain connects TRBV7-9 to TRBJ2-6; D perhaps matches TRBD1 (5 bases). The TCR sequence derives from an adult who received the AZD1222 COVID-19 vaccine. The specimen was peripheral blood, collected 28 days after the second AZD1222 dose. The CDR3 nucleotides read TGTGCCAGCACCCTTCGGACACGCTCTGGGGCCAACGTCCTGACTTTC. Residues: CASTLRTRSGANVLTF. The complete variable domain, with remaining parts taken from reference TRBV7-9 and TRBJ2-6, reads DTGVSQNPRHKITKRGQNVTFRCDPISEHNRLYWYRQTLGQGPEFLTYFQNEAQLEKSRLLSDRFSAERPKGSFSTLEIQRTEQGDSAMYLCASTLRTRSGANVLTFGAGSRLTVL.